Listed here is a single TCR beta chain. The data originate from a study of cytomegalovirus exposure and HLA in healthy donors. The PCR was carried out with 60 Vbeta primers and 13 Jbeta primers. Sequencing used immunoSEQ multiplex PCR; TCRdb keeps in-frame clones, though not all of them. The sample comprises over 150,000 clones, 87% of which are singletons, and 0.65% to 0.9% rests with the top ten. CDR3 length: 11 residues. Per germline, CDR1 SGHRS and CDR2 YFSETQ. The germline V and J ends were trimmed by 4 bases and 8 bases, with 9 bases remaining between them. Material: PBMCs. The chain combines TRBV5-1 with TRBJ1-2; D perhaps matches TRBD1 (5 bases). This clonotype was sampled from a woman in her 30s in good health and CMV-seronegative. Here the CDR3 reads CASSPGPGYTF. DNA of the CDR3: TGCGCCAGCAGCCCAGGGCCCGGCTACACCTTC.